The entry below describes one T cell receptor (beta chain). The antigen remains unidentified. The assay was immunoSEQ multiplex PCR, and TCRdb's table has in-frame clones only and misses some. The profile shows under 65,000 clones, 95% of them singletons. This sample was taken from a study of cytomegalovirus exposure and HLA in healthy donors. From germline, CDR1 is SEHNR and CDR2 FQNEAQ (reference sequence). V was clipped by 0 bases and J by 2 bases; unmatched bases: 5. The length of the CDR3 is 17 residues. The study's findings and limits: In vitro data verified a few CMV-associated chains as specific for CMV antigens. Reportedly, diagnosis of cytomegalovirus status by the classifier showed high specificity and sensitivity. Cytomegalovirus-associated status was assigned to some 180 TCR beta chains.

Sequencing was carried out using PBMCs. The rearrangement joins TRBV7-9 to TRBJ2-3; TRBD2 matches 10 bases. The origin of this receptor is a woman under 30 in good health and CMV-seropositive. The CDR3 bases are TGTGCCAGCAGCTTAGCTGACAGCGGGAGGGACACAGATACGCAGTATTTT. Its protein is CASSLADSGRDTDTQYF.